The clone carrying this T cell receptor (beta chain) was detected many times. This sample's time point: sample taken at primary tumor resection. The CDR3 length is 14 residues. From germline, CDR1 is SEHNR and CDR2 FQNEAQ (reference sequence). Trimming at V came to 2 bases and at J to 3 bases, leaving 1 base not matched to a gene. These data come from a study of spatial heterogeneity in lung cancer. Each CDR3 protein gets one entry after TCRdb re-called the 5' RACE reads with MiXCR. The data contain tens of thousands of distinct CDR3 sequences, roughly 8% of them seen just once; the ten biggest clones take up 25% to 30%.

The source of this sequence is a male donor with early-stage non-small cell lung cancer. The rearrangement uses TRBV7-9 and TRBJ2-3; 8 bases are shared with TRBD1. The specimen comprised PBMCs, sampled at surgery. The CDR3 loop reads CASSLRQGTDTQYF. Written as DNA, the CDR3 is TGTGCCAGCAGCTTACGACAGGGGACAGATACGCAGTATTTT.